Here is one T cell receptor (beta chain) with its context. Its antigen is not yet known. Per-base quality was not reported, and no clone a single base away is much larger than it. These data belong to a study of blood T cell repertoires in COVID-19 (dated by TCRdb to the early 2020s). Some background on the complete study: Samples from collaborators originated in the United States, Italy and Spain and spanned both the acute and convalescent phases of COVID-19. The material from the prospective study consisted of cDNA or gDNA derived from T cells, B-cell-depleted T cells, or PBMCs. Subjects who had been exposed to COVID-19, were actively infected with it, or had recovered from it provided the deeply sampled blood TCRbeta repertoires that made up the dataset. The repertoires were made available in a free public database intended to serve as a resource for research on the immune response to SARS-CoV-2. The samples were drawn from two sources: the first 160 participants of the ongoing ImmuneRACE study, and 1,254 subjects contributed by 6 global collaborators. The sample metadata nearly always contained a de-identified subject ID, COVID-19 status, age in years and sex. HLA class I and class II types, where available, came from metadata supplied by the sample provider rather than from assay-based typing. The full study reports these points: Clinical and demographic metadata were provided uncurated, with the amount varying by source and participant.

TCRbeta CDR3 regions were amplified from genomic DNA using the immunoSEQ Assay, a bias-controlled multiplex PCR. Processing in the source paper ran as follows. The number of nucleated cells in each sample was estimated by amplification of reference gene primers within the assay. Sequence reads were collapsed and filtered to measure the absolute abundance of every unique TCRbeta CDR3 rearrangement. For each sample, productive Simpson clonality was calculated as the square root of Simpson's diversity index over productive rearrangements. TCRdb re-hosts the immuneACCESS table, in-frame sequences only. Its copies lack some clones; in the studies checked, an unresolved V gene accounts for under half of them, and the cause for the rest is not known. D and trimming were read from the DNA, whereas the V and J calls and clone size are those reported in that table. Within this sample are 80,000 to 85,000 clones, with 88% of them counted one time only. Of the sample, approximately 5.1% is held by the ten largest clones.

The collaborating institutions used their own protocols to collect whole blood in K2EDTA tubes. Collaborator samples were shipped for TCRbeta analysis as frozen whole blood, isolated PBMCs, or DNA extracted from either sample type. The specimen sequenced was peripheral blood. The receptor was derived from a woman aged 80 or over with acute or convalescent COVID-19.

CDR3 reads: CAWSARGPQGNQPQHF. The nucleotide sequence reads TGTGCCTGGAGTGCTAGGGGGCCCCAGGGAAATCAGCCCCAGCATTTT. The sequence links TRBV30 to TRBJ1-5; a stretch of 7 junction bases matches TRBD1. Its CDR3 holds 16 amino acids, cysteine through phenylalanine. The sequence is cut down to CDR3 DNA, 48 bases in frame from base 1. Unmatched junction bases come to 10, with V trimmed by 1 base and J by 4 bases. Per the germline V gene (reference sequence), GTSNPN is the CDR1 and SVGIG is the CDR2.